The 6 T cell receptor beta chains below were found in one sample sequenced in a study of blood T cell repertoires in COVID-19. This table comes from immunoSEQ multiplex PCR, and its TCRdb copy is limited to in-frame clones, with some not included. The sample includes approximately 36,000 clones, approximately 80% of them seen just once. The sample comprised peripheral blood. These receptor sequences come from a middle-aged man with active COVID-19.

As for this clone: One end of the junction fails to match germline, which may point to a read error. The chain employs TRBV6-5 and TRBJ1-1, with 7 positions matching TRBD1. CDR3 length equals 13 residues. Per germline, CDR1 MNHEY and CDR2 SVGAGI. In nucleotides, the CDR3 is TGTGCCAGCAATTACAGGGGAAACACTGAAGCTTTCTTT. This sequence encodes CASNYRGNTEAFF.

This chain joins TRBV4-1 and TRBJ2-2; 10 nucleotides match TRBD1. Germline loops: CDR1 MGHRA, CDR2 YSYEKL. The CDR3 contains 15 residues. With 4 bases clipped from V and 6 bases from J, the junction kept 5 bases outside the gene matches. CDR3 nucleotides: TGCGCCAGCAGCCTGACAGGGGGCGATCCCGGGGAGCTGTTTTTT. Translated, it gives CASSLTGGDPGELFF.

The V gene is TRBV28, the J gene TRBJ1-1; TRBD1 agrees at 7 bases. The germline V gene encodes CDR1 MDHEN and CDR2 SYDVKM. The CDR3 spans 14 residues. The V and J ends lost 5 bases and 4 bases, in that order; junction bases with no gene match: 7. CDR3 sequence reads: CASSRGQARTEAFF. As DNA, the CDR3 is TGTGCCAGCAGTCGAGGACAGGCGCGCACTGAAGCTTTCTTT.

This chain joins TRBV6-5 and TRBJ1-2; 7 nucleotides align to TRBD1. Germline CDR1 and CDR2: MNHEY and SVGAGI. V shed 5 bases and J 2 bases; nucleotides not matched to a gene: 5. This CDR3 contains 14 residues. CDR3 loop: CASSPGTENYGYTF. In DNA, the CDR3 is TGTGCCAGCAGTCCCGGGACAGAAAACTATGGCTACACCTTC.

The V gene is TRBV28, the J gene TRBJ1-4; weak D call: TRBD1 (6 bases). Trimming took 6 bases from V and 9 from J, leaving 11 bases between them. The length of the CDR3 is 12 residues. Germline loops: CDR1 MDHEN, CDR2 SYDVKM. CDR3 DNA sequence: TGTGCCAGCAGAGGGGGAGGGAAAAAACTGTTTTTT. Protein sequence: CASRGGGKKLFF.

The J gene is TRBJ1-4, the V gene TRBV5-1; D may be TRBD1 (5 bases). There are 16 residues in the CDR3. Germline V gene data show CDR1 as SGHRS and CDR2 as YFSETQ. Trimming took off 0 bases at V and 4 bases at J, with 13 bases between the two ends. The CDR3, as DNA: TGCGCCAGCAGCTTGGAGGGGTTCGGACGTAATGAAAAACTGTTTTTT. This translates into CASSLEGFGRNEKLFF.